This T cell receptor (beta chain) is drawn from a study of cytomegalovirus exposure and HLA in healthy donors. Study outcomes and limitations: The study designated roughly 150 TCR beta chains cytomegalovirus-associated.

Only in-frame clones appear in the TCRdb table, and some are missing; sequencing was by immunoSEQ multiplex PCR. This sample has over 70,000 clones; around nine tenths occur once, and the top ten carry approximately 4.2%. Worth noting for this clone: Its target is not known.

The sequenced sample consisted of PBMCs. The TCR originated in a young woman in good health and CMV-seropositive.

The CDR3 DNA is TGTGCCAGCAGCGTCCAAACAGGGGGCGGACACAATGAGCAGTTCTTC. Its translation is CASSVQTGGGHNEQFF. The rearrangement joins TRBV9 to TRBJ2-1, with 9 bases identical to TRBD1. CDR3 size: 16 residues. Losses at the gene ends were 2 bases for V and 5 bases for J; bases not matched to a gene: 8. The germline V gene encodes CDR1 SGDLS and CDR2 YYNGEE.